The 8 T cell receptor beta chains below all came from one sample that was sequenced in a study of cytomegalovirus exposure and HLA in healthy donors. The PCR was carried out with 60 Vbeta primers and 13 Jbeta primers. Some clones are missing from TCRdb's copy, which holds only in-frame ones; the method was immunoSEQ multiplex PCR. The sample has 150,000 to 170,000 clones, roughly 74% seen once. Sequenced input: PBMCs. These receptors were obtained from a man between 18 and 29 years old in good health and CMV-seronegative.

This chain joins TRBV6-5 and TRBJ2-1; TRBD2 matches 8 bases. The germline CDR1 and CDR2 sequences are MNHEY and SVGAGI. CDR3 length equals 15 residues. Trimming took 3 bases from V and 4 from J; bases not matched to a gene: 5. CDR3 sequence (DNA): TGTGCCAGCAGTTATGAGCGGGGGCATTACAATGAGCAGTTCTTC. Translation: CASSYERGHYNEQFF.

The rearrangement joins TRBV7-2 to TRBJ1-3, with TRBD1 as a possible D gene (6 bases). The CDR3 sequence is 17 residues long. Germline CDR1 SGHTA, CDR2 FQGNSA. Trimming removed 5 bases from V and 3 bases from J, with 20 bases in between. DNA of the CDR3: TGTGCCAGCAGCCCACCGAGGGGGACGGCATTTGGAAACACCATATATTTT. Translation gives CASSPPRGTAFGNTIYF. Together with reference TRBV7-2 and TRBJ1-3, the CDR3 gives the full variable domain: GAGVSQSPSNKVTEKGKDVELRCDPISGHTALYWYRQSLGQGLEFLIYFQGNSAPDKSGLPSDRFSAERTGGSVSTLTIQRTQQEDSAVYLCASSPPRGTAFGNTIYFGEGSWLTVV.

This rearrangement joins TRBV6-5 to TRBJ2-5; 9 bases agree with TRBD1. The CDR3 has 15 amino acids. Germline trimming cut 6 bases from V and 4 bases from J; bases unmatched to any gene: 9. Germline loops: CDR1 MNHEY, CDR2 SVGAGI. The CDR3 region has the DNA TGTGCCAGCAGGAGGACAGGGGTTGGGGGAGAGACCCAGTACTTC. Its protein is CASRRTGVGGETQYF.

The gene calls are TRBV5-4 and TRBJ2-2; 13 bases match TRBD2. The CDR3 is made up of 17 amino acids. Germline V lookup: CDR1 SGHNT, CDR2 YYREEE (reference sequence). Germline trimming cut 0 bases from V and 6 bases from J; bases unmatched to any gene: 5. The chain's CDR3 is CASSLGLAGGPSGELFF. The DNA for the CDR3 is TGTGCCAGCAGCTTGGGACTAGCGGGGGGCCCGTCCGGGGAGCTGTTTTTT.

DNA for the CDR3: TGTGCCAGCAGCCCCCAGGAGAACACCGGGGAGCTGTTTTTT. This codes for CASSPQENTGELFF. The rearrangement links TRBV11-2 to TRBJ2-2; D gene ambiguous. Germline assignment: CDR1 SGHAT and CDR2 FQNNGV. The CDR3 spans 14 residues. V shed 5 bases and J shed 1 base, with 8 bases lying between them. Full variable domain (missing parts from reference TRBV11-2 and TRBJ2-2): EAGVAQSPRYKIIEKRQSVAFWCNPISGHATLYWYQQILGQGPKLLIQFQNNGVVDDSQLPKDRFSAERLKGVDSTLKIQPAKLEDSAVYLCASSPQENTGELFFGEGSRLTVL.

The rearrangement uses TRBV7-9 and TRBJ2-1; 12 bases agree with TRBD2. V was pared by 3 bases and J by 13 bases, with 7 bases of the junction left unmatched. The germline V gene encodes CDR1 SEHNR and CDR2 FQNEAQ (reference sequence). This CDR3 has 14 amino acids. The CDR3 DNA reads as TGTGCCAGCAGCTTGATTACTAGCGGGGGGCGTCAGTTCTTC. The encoded protein is CASSLITSGGRQFF.

A note on this clone: Other DNA sequences in the sample encode the same CDR3. The chain carries TRBV5-1 and TRBJ1-1; D is perhaps TRBD1 (5 bases). Per germline, CDR1 SGHRS and CDR2 YFSETQ. V was clipped by 4 bases and J by 1 base, with 8 bases between them. The CDR3 runs 13 residues. CDR3 region: CASSLGGNTEAFF. The CDR3 DNA reads as TGCGCCAGCAGCCTCGGGGGGAACACTGAAGCTTTCTTT.

The chain couples TRBV4-3 to TRBJ2-3, with 11 nucleotides matching TRBD2. Trimming cost V 10 bases and J 2 bases; bases outside gene matches: 8. The length of the CDR3 is 15 residues. Germline CDR1 LGHNA, CDR2 YSLEER. The CDR3 here is CATGRGLADTDTQYF. The CDR3 DNA is TGCGCCACCGGGAGGGGACTAGCGGACACAGATACGCAGTATTTT.